The rows below give T cell receptor beta chains drawn from one sample of a study of OX40 agonist ivuxolimab in advanced cancers. Libraries were prepared by immunoSEQ multiplex PCR; TCRdb keeps only in-frame clonotypes and omits some of them. The repertoire consists of 38,000 or so clones, with 70% to 90% occurring once and the leading ten covering roughly 3.6%. The sample in question was CD4+ or CD8+ T cells sorted from blood, obtained in a trial of the OX40 agonist ivuxolimab. These receptors were obtained from an adult with an advanced solid tumor such as melanoma, head and neck, liver or kidney cancer. Both conserved end residues are part of each CDR3. A D gene is named only where the DNA matches it firmly. Not all rows give a size; the values are once, few, many and, for expanded clones, a class.

cdr3_aa: CASSYPGQGRYNEQFF
cdr3_nt: TGTGCCAGCAGTTACCCGGGACAGGGTCGGTACAATGAGCAGTTCTTC
v_call: TRBV6-6
j_call: TRBJ2-1
clone_size: few
d_call: TRBD1

cdr3_aa: CAISDHDSPYEQYF
cdr3_nt: TGTGCCATCAGTGATCACGACAGCCCCTACGAGCAGTACTTC
v_call: TRBV10-3
j_call: TRBJ2-7
clone_size: NA
d_call: NA

cdr3_aa: CASSMSDTQYF
cdr3_nt: TGTGCCAGCTCAATGTCAGATACGCAGTATTTT
v_call: TRBV18
j_call: TRBJ2-3
clone_size: NA
d_call: NA

cdr3_aa: CASSLNTYNEQFF
cdr3_nt: TGTGCCAGCAGTTTGAACACATACAATGAGCAGTTCTTC
v_call: TRBV27
j_call: TRBJ2-1
clone_size: NA
d_call: NA

cdr3_aa: CASSGDRARLALPHEQYF
cdr3_nt: TGTGCCAGCAGTGGGGACAGGGCCAGACTAGCACTCCCCCACGAGCAGTACTTC
v_call: TRBV2
j_call: TRBJ2-7
clone_size: NA
d_call: TRBD1

cdr3_aa: CASRTGTGRTYNQPQHF
cdr3_nt: TGTGCCAGCAGAACCGGGACAGGACGAACCTACAATCAGCCCCAGCATTTT
v_call: TRBV7-9
j_call: TRBJ1-5
clone_size: NA
d_call: TRBD1

cdr3_aa: CASSYLGGGNQPQHF
cdr3_nt: TGTGCCAGCAGTTATCTTGGGGGCGGCAATCAGCCCCAGCATTTT
v_call: TRBV6-5
j_call: TRBJ1-5
clone_size: few
d_call: NA

cdr3_aa: CSARLGETQYF
cdr3_nt: TGCAGTGCTAGACTGGGGGAGACCCAGTACTTC
v_call: TRBV20-1
j_call: TRBJ2-5
clone_size: NA
d_call: NA

cdr3_aa: CASSFALASGRKWKTQYF
cdr3_nt: TGTGCCAGCAGCTTTGCCCTAGCTAGCGGGAGGAAATGGAAGACCCAGTACTTC
v_call: TRBV12-1
j_call: TRBJ2-5
clone_size: few
d_call: NA

cdr3_aa: CATWGTLFYGYTF
cdr3_nt: TGTGCCACGTGGGGCACCCTATTCTATGGCTACACCTTC
v_call: TRBV6-6
j_call: TRBJ1-2
clone_size: once
d_call: NA

cdr3_aa: CASSQSLVDSGSYNEQFF
cdr3_nt: TGCGCCAGCAGTCAATCGCTCGTCGATAGCGGGAGTTACAATGAGCAGTTCTTC
v_call: TRBV23-1
j_call: TRBJ2-1
clone_size: NA
d_call: TRBD2

cdr3_aa: CASSFIGGGYNEQFF
cdr3_nt: TGTGCCAGCAGCTTTATAGGGGGCGGCTACAATGAGCAGTTCTTC
v_call: TRBV7-2
j_call: TRBJ2-1
clone_size: NA
d_call: TRBD1

cdr3_aa: CASKTGTTYEQYF
cdr3_nt: TGTGCCAGCAAAACGGGAACTACCTACGAGCAGTACTTC
v_call: TRBV28
j_call: TRBJ2-7
clone_size: NA
d_call: NA

cdr3_aa: CASSQTGIMNTEAFF
cdr3_nt: TGTGCCAGCTCACAAACAGGGATCATGAACACTGAAGCTTTCTTT
v_call: TRBV18
j_call: TRBJ1-1
clone_size: NA
d_call: NA

cdr3_aa: CASSIGQGGGYTF
cdr3_nt: TGTGCCAGCAGCATCGGGCAGGGTGGCGGCTACACCTTC
v_call: TRBV5-5
j_call: TRBJ1-2
clone_size: NA
d_call: NA

cdr3_aa: CASSSRLAGLSTDTQYF
cdr3_nt: TGTGCCAGCAGCTCCCGACTAGCGGGCCTTAGCACAGATACGCAGTATTTT
v_call: TRBV11-3
j_call: TRBJ2-3
clone_size: NA
d_call: TRBD2

cdr3_aa: CASSLEGEFNSPLHF
cdr3_nt: TGTGCCAGCAGCTTAGAGGGGGAGTTTAATTCACCCCTCCACTTT
v_call: TRBV7-6
j_call: TRBJ1-6
clone_size: NA
d_call: NA

cdr3_aa: CASSPPVLDEQYF
cdr3_nt: TGTGCCAGCAGCCCCCCCGTCTTGGACGAGCAGTACTTC
v_call: TRBV11-2
j_call: TRBJ2-7
clone_size: NA
d_call: NA

cdr3_aa: CASAPTTEGNTIYF
cdr3_nt: TGTGCTAGTGCCCCAACCACGGAAGGAAACACCATATATTTT
v_call: TRBV12-5
j_call: TRBJ1-3
clone_size: few
d_call: NA

cdr3_aa: CAIRTSGNNEQFF
cdr3_nt: TGTGCCATCAGGACTAGCGGAAACAATGAGCAGTTCTTC
v_call: TRBV10-3
j_call: TRBJ2-1
clone_size: NA
d_call: TRBD2

cdr3_aa: CASSRGLSGNTIYF
cdr3_nt: TGTGCCAGCAGCCGAGGGCTCTCTGGAAACACCATATATTTT
v_call: TRBV6-5
j_call: TRBJ1-3
clone_size: NA
d_call: NA

cdr3_aa: CASRQGSSYEQYF
cdr3_nt: TGTGCCAGCAGACAGGGGAGCTCCTACGAGCAGTACTTC
v_call: TRBV6-6
j_call: TRBJ2-7
clone_size: NA
d_call: TRBD1

cdr3_aa: CASSLSNLGHEQFF
cdr3_nt: TGCGCCAGCAGCTTGTCGAATTTAGGCCATGAGCAGTTCTTC
v_call: TRBV5-1
j_call: TRBJ2-1
clone_size: NA
d_call: NA

cdr3_aa: CASSLESIFYEQYF
cdr3_nt: TGTGCCAGCAGCTTAGAGTCGATTTTCTACGAGCAGTACTTC
v_call: TRBV11-3
j_call: TRBJ2-7
clone_size: NA
d_call: NA

cdr3_aa: CASSFVVTTDSPLHF
cdr3_nt: TGTGCCAGCAGTTTTGTTGTGACCACCGATTCACCCCTCCACTTT
v_call: TRBV28
j_call: TRBJ1-6
clone_size: once
d_call: NA

cdr3_aa: CAPLRGIRYFGDEQYF
cdr3_nt: TGTGCCCCCCTGAGGGGGATCCGGTACTTTGGGGACGAGCAGTACTTC
v_call: TRBV4-2
j_call: TRBJ2-7
clone_size: NA
d_call: NA

cdr3_aa: CASSPSRNQPQHF
cdr3_nt: TGTGCCAGTAGTCCCAGTCGCAATCAGCCCCAGCATTTT
v_call: TRBV19
j_call: TRBJ1-5
clone_size: NA
d_call: NA

cdr3_aa: CAWSALVRNTIYF
cdr3_nt: TGTGCCTGGAGTGCCCTCGTAAGAAACACCATATATTTT
v_call: TRBV30
j_call: TRBJ1-3
clone_size: NA
d_call: NA

cdr3_aa: CAWGAGRAWEKLFF
cdr3_nt: TGTGCCTGGGGTGCCGGCAGGGCTTGGGAAAAACTGTTTTTT
v_call: TRBV30
j_call: TRBJ1-4
clone_size: once
d_call: NA

cdr3_aa: CASSLDGDPSYNEQFF
cdr3_nt: TGCGCCAGCAGCTTGGACGGGGACCCATCCTACAATGAGCAGTTCTTC
v_call: TRBV5-1
j_call: TRBJ2-1
clone_size: NA
d_call: NA

cdr3_aa: CATSRRRGNTEAFF
cdr3_nt: TGTGCCACCAGCAGAAGGCGGGGAAACACTGAAGCTTTCTTT
v_call: TRBV15
j_call: TRBJ1-1
clone_size: NA
d_call: NA

cdr3_aa: CASSFLNEQFF
cdr3_nt: TGTGCCAGCAGCTTTCTTAATGAGCAGTTCTTC
v_call: TRBV7-2
j_call: TRBJ2-1
clone_size: NA
d_call: NA

cdr3_aa: CASSRDRAMYEQYF
cdr3_nt: TGTGCCAGTAGTAGGGACAGGGCTATGTACGAGCAGTACTTC
v_call: TRBV19
j_call: TRBJ2-7
clone_size: NA
d_call: TRBD1

cdr3_aa: CASSIDPLPGLARHPETQYF
cdr3_nt: TGTGCCAGTAGTATAGACCCGCTGCCGGGACTAGCCAGACACCCAGAGACCCAGTACTTC
v_call: TRBV19
j_call: TRBJ2-5
clone_size: NA
d_call: TRBD2

cdr3_aa: CASSLYGVNEQFF
cdr3_nt: TGTGCCAGCAGTTTATATGGGGTCAATGAGCAGTTCTTC
v_call: TRBV28
j_call: TRBJ2-1
clone_size: NA
d_call: NA

cdr3_aa: CASLESSYNEQFF
cdr3_nt: TGTGCCAGCTTGGAGAGCTCCTACAATGAGCAGTTCTTC
v_call: TRBV28
j_call: TRBJ2-1
clone_size: NA
d_call: NA

cdr3_aa: CASKGTGKAQPQHF
cdr3_nt: TGTGCCAGCAAGGGGACAGGGAAGGCTCAGCCCCAGCATTTT
v_call: TRBV2
j_call: TRBJ1-5
clone_size: NA
d_call: TRBD1

cdr3_aa: CASSLTGTGSEAFF
cdr3_nt: TGTGCCAGCAGCTTGACCGGGACAGGGAGTGAAGCTTTCTTT
v_call: TRBV5-6
j_call: TRBJ1-1
clone_size: NA
d_call: TRBD1

cdr3_aa: CASSIGASGANVLTF
cdr3_nt: TGTGCCAGTAGTATAGGGGCAAGTGGGGCCAACGTCCTGACTTTC
v_call: TRBV19
j_call: TRBJ2-6
clone_size: NA
d_call: NA

cdr3_aa: CASVMGPGYGNTIYF
cdr3_nt: TGTGCCAGCGTAATGGGTCCAGGCTACGGAAACACCATATATTTT
v_call: TRBV2
j_call: TRBJ1-3
clone_size: NA
d_call: NA

cdr3_aa: CASSPLPGGEQYF
cdr3_nt: TGTGCCAGCAGCCCCCTTCCGGGGGGGGAGCAGTACTTC
v_call: TRBV7-9
j_call: TRBJ2-7
clone_size: NA
d_call: TRBD2

cdr3_aa: CATKDALWGYTF
cdr3_nt: TGTGCCACCAAGGACGCCCTGTGGGGCTACACCTTC
v_call: TRBV15
j_call: TRBJ1-2
clone_size: NA
d_call: NA

cdr3_aa: CASGWTGLNTEAFF
cdr3_nt: TGTGCCAGTGGCTGGACAGGGTTGAACACTGAAGCTTTCTTT
v_call: TRBV19
j_call: TRBJ1-1
clone_size: NA
d_call: TRBD1

cdr3_aa: CASSYGLAVGETQYF
cdr3_nt: TGCGCCAGCAGCTACGGACTAGCGGTGGGGGAGACCCAGTACTTC
v_call: TRBV4-3
j_call: TRBJ2-5
clone_size: NA
d_call: TRBD2

cdr3_aa: CASSRWDRGNTEAFF
cdr3_nt: TGCGCCAGCAGCCGTTGGGACAGGGGGAACACTGAAGCTTTCTTT
v_call: TRBV5-1
j_call: TRBJ1-1
clone_size: NA
d_call: TRBD1

cdr3_aa: CASSDQGAMNTGELFF
cdr3_nt: TGCGCCAGCAGCGACCAGGGGGCGATGAACACCGGGGAGCTGTTTTTT
v_call: TRBV4-1
j_call: TRBJ2-2
clone_size: NA
d_call: TRBD1

cdr3_aa: CASSLAIGREPLEYF
cdr3_nt: TGTGCCAGCAGCTTAGCAATTGGCAGGGAACCCCTGGAGTACTTC
v_call: TRBV7-6
j_call: TRBJ2-7
clone_size: once
d_call: NA

cdr3_aa: CASRLGGAGNVLTF
cdr3_nt: TGTGCCAGCAGGTTAGGGGGGGCGGGTAACGTCCTGACTTTC
v_call: TRBV28
j_call: TRBJ2-6
clone_size: few
d_call: NA

cdr3_aa: CATSRQLGFNEQFF
cdr3_nt: TGTGCCACCAGCAGACAGCTTGGCTTCAATGAGCAGTTCTTC
v_call: TRBV15
j_call: TRBJ2-1
clone_size: NA
d_call: NA

cdr3_aa: CASSIPGGGSYNSPLHF
cdr3_nt: TGTGCCAGCAGTATTCCGGGGGGAGGGTCCTATAATTCACCCCTCCACTTT
v_call: TRBV28
j_call: TRBJ1-6
clone_size: NA
d_call: NA

cdr3_aa: CASSLIQGKGQPQHF
cdr3_nt: TGTGCCAGCAGTCTAATACAGGGGAAGGGTCAGCCCCAGCATTTT
v_call: TRBV6-6
j_call: TRBJ1-5
clone_size: NA
d_call: TRBD1

cdr3_aa: CASSLGRGLGYTEAFF
cdr3_nt: TGTGCCAGCAGCTTAGGCCGGGGGTTGGGTTACACTGAAGCTTTCTTT
v_call: TRBV7-8
j_call: TRBJ1-1
clone_size: NA
d_call: NA

cdr3_aa: CASSLLTGENEQYF
cdr3_nt: TGTGCCAGCAGCTTACTGACAGGGGAAAACGAGCAGTACTTC
v_call: TRBV11-2
j_call: TRBJ2-7
clone_size: NA
d_call: TRBD1

cdr3_aa: CASSLDGGGAEAFF
cdr3_nt: TGTGCCAGCAGCCTGGACGGGGGCGGGGCTGAAGCTTTCTTT
v_call: TRBV5-4
j_call: TRBJ1-1
clone_size: NA
d_call: NA